This T cell receptor (beta chain) is drawn from a study of shared clonotypes between healthy human individuals. Each cell subset's genomic DNA was divided evenly among several immunoSEQ plates. Clones were read by immunoSEQ multiplex PCR, and TCRdb kept only the in-frame ones, dropping some. Here the sample spans 90,000 to 120,000 clones, about 70% being singletons. The CDR3 extends over 16 amino acids. Trimming removed 5 bases from V and 3 bases from J, with 19 bases in between. Germline V gives CDR1 PRHDT, CDR2 FYEKMQ (reference sequence). This clone was observed a single time. Source material: memory CD8+ T cells sorted from blood. Sample subset: CD45RO+ cells pooled with CCR7-negative TemRA cells. This chain connects TRBV13 to TRBJ1-1, with D possibly matching TRBD1 (6 bases). The receptor was derived from a woman in her twenties or thirties in good health. DNA for the CDR3: TGTGCCAGCAGCCCAATGGGGGCAGGGAGCGACACTGAAGCTTTCTTT. It encodes CASSPMGAGSDTEAFF.